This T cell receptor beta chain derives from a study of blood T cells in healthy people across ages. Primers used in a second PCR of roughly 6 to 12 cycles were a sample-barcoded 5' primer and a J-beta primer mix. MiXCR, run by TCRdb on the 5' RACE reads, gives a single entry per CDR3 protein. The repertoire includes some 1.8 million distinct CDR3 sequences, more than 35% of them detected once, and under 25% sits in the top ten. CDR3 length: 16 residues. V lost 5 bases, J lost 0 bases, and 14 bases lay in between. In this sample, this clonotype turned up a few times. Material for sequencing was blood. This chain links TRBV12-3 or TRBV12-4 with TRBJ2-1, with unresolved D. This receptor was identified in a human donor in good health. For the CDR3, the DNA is TGTGCCAGCAGTGGGGAAGGGCGGAGCTCCTACAATGAGCAGTTCTTC. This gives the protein CASSGEGRSSYNEQFF.